These T cell receptor beta chains were read from a single sample in a study of response to subunit inactivated influenza vaccine. TCRdb re-derived calls from the RT-PCR reads in MiXCR, one entry per CDR3 protein. In the table there are about 240,000 distinct CDR3 sequences, 12% of which are singletons. The sample here was non-naive T cells sorted from PBMCs, taken approximately 15 days before vaccination. The receptors originated from a man between 45 and 60 years old who received an inactivated influenza vaccine. CDR3s include the opening cysteine and the closing phenylalanine or tryptophan. Each record gives: J gene, clone size, D gene, V gene, CDR3 protein, CDR3 DNA. D genes are given only for firm matches. Size is omitted from some rows. Given values are once, few, many or a class for expanded clones.

>TRBJ1-5|many|-|TRBV6-2/TRBV6-3
CASSGQYSNQPQHF
TGTGCCAGCAGTGGACAGTATAGCAATCAGCCCCAGCATTTT
>TRBJ1-1|-|-|TRBV5-6
CASSWGVAGVNTEAFF
TGTGCCAGCAGCTGGGGGGTCGCAGGGGTAAACACTGAAGCTTTCTTT
>TRBJ2-5|many|-|TRBV7-2
CASSSSVTQYF
TGTGCCAGCAGCTCCTCGGTGACCCAGTACTTC
>TRBJ1-4|-|TRBD1|TRBV28
CASSLWVGQGDEKLFF
TGTGCCAGCAGTTTATGGGTTGGACAGGGAGATGAAAAACTGTTTTTT
>TRBJ2-1|many|-|TRBV5-1
CASSLDRGEQFF
TGCGCCAGCAGCCTGGACCGGGGTGAGCAGTTCTTC
>TRBJ1-6|many|-|TRBV7-2
CASSFVGSYNSPLHF
TGTGCCAGCAGCTTTGTGGGCTCCTATAATTCACCCCTCCACTTT
>TRBJ2-7|few|-|TRBV30
CAWKRPLGAYEQYF
TGTGCCTGGAAAAGGCCTCTGGGGGCCTACGAGCAGTACTTC
>TRBJ2-5|-|-|TRBV10-3
CAISESRPIQETQYF
TGTGCCATCAGTGAGTCGAGGCCGATCCAAGAGACCCAGTACTTC
>TRBJ2-1|-|-|TRBV7-2
CASSNSGIEQFF
TGTGCCAGCAGCAACTCTGGGATTGAGCAGTTCTTC
>TRBJ1-6|few|TRBD1|TRBV20-1
CSARTNRGSNSPLHF
TGCAGTGCTAGGACGAACAGGGGGAGTAATTCACCCCTCCACTTT
>TRBJ1-6|few|TRBD1|TRBV3-1
CASRRDRVANSPLHF
TGTGCCAGCAGACGGGACAGGGTGGCGAATTCACCCCTCCACTTT
>TRBJ1-1|once|TRBD1|TRBV30
CAWSVRGVTGNPGAFF
TGTGCCTGGAGTGTAAGAGGGGTGACAGGGAACCCTGGAGCTTTCTTT
>TRBJ2-7|-|TRBD1|TRBV5-6
CASSPTDRGTSYEQYF
TGTGCCAGCAGCCCAACTGACAGGGGGACCTCCTACGAGCAGTACTTC
>TRBJ1-1|-|-|TRBV20-1
CSARRSVGLNTEAFF
TGCAGTGCTAGAAGGTCAGTGGGCTTGAACACTGAAGCTTTCTTT
>TRBJ2-3|-|TRBD2|TRBV20-1
CSARDASGLTTDTQYF
TGCAGTGCTAGAGATGCTAGCGGCCTAACCACAGATACGCAGTATTTT
>TRBJ2-5|-|-|TRBV7-9
CASSFRSGSETQYF
TGTGCCAGCAGCTTTCGTTCCGGGTCAGAGACCCAGTACTTC
>TRBJ2-5|once|TRBD2|TRBV11-2
CASSFLRGGETQYF
TGTGCCAGCAGCTTTCTACGGGGAGGGGAGACCCAGTACTTC
>TRBJ2-7|-|TRBD2|TRBV29-1
CSVEVTSGAPYEQYF
TGCAGCGTTGAAGTAACTAGCGGGGCCCCCTACGAGCAGTACTTC
>TRBJ2-3|many|TRBD2|TRBV7-2
CASSPGTSVVTDTQYF
TGTGCCAGCAGCCCCGGGACTAGCGTCGTCACAGATACGCAGTATTTT
>TRBJ2-7|-|TRBD2|TRBV15
CATSKGPSGIYEQYF
TGTGCCACCAGCAAGGGACCCAGCGGGATCTACGAGCAGTACTTC
>TRBJ2-7|few|TRBD1|TRBV28
CASSLGQGDFYEQYF
TGTGCCAGCAGTTTAGGCCAGGGGGATTTCTACGAGCAGTACTTC
>TRBJ2-1|-|-|TRBV6-2/TRBV6-3
CASSLDINNEQFF
TGTGCCAGCAGTTTAGACATAAACAATGAGCAGTTCTTC
>TRBJ2-2|many|-|TRBV27
CASTPQGTTGELFF
TGTGCCAGCACCCCCCAGGGGACCACCGGGGAGCTGTTTTTT
>TRBJ2-7|few|TRBD1|TRBV27
CASSEDSRGEQYF
TGTGCCAGCAGTGAAGACTCCAGGGGGGAGCAGTACTTC
>TRBJ1-3|few|-|TRBV11-2
CASSLVRGSGNTIYF
TGTGCCAGCAGCTTAGTTCGGGGCTCTGGAAACACCATATATTTT
>TRBJ1-4|once|-|TRBV4-3
CASSPGPAEKLFF
TGCGCCAGCAGCCCGGGACCGGCTGAAAAACTGTTTTTT
>TRBJ2-5|-|TRBD2|TRBV20-1
CSARDTGLAGGIQETQYF
TGCAGTGCTAGAGATACGGGACTAGCGGGAGGGATCCAAGAGACCCAGTACTTC
>TRBJ2-4|few|-|TRBV2
CASRADYHDIQYF
TGTGCCAGCAGGGCGGACTACCATGACATTCAGTACTTC
>TRBJ1-2|-|-|TRBV7-8
CASSLWDGTSGYTF
TGTGCCAGCAGCTTATGGGATGGTACTTCTGGCTACACCTTC
>TRBJ2-1|few|-|TRBV4-1
CASSQDPNEGRSHF
TGCGCCAGCAGCCAAGATCCGAACGAGGGAAGGTCCCACTTC